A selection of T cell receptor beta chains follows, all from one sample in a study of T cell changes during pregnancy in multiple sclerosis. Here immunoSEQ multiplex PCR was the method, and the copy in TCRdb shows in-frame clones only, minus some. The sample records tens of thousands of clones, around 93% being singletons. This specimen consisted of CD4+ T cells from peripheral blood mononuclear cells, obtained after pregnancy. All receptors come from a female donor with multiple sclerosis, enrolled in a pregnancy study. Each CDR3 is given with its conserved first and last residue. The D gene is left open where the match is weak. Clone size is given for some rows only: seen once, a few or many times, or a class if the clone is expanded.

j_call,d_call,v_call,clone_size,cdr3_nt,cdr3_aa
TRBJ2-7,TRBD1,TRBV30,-,TGTGCCTGGGACCGGGACAGAGTCTCCTACGAGCAGTACTTC,CAWDRDRVSYEQYF
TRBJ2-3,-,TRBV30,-,TGTGCCTGGTCTCGTGGGGGGGCCGGAACAGATACGCAGTATTTT,CAWSRGGAGTDTQYF
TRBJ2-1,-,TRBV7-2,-,TGTGCCAGCAGGACGGGGAATGAGCAGTTCTTC,CASRTGNEQFF
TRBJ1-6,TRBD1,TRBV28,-,TGTGCCAGCAGTGACTACAGGGGCATCCAATATAATTCACCCCTCCACTTT,CASSDYRGIQYNSPLHF
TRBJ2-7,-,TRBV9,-,TGTGCCAGCAGCAGAGGGGAAAAAGGGGGAAACGAGCAGTACTTC,CASSRGEKGGNEQYF
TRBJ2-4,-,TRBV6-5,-,TGTGCCAGCAGCCCCGGGGTAGCCAAAAACATTCAGTACTTC,CASSPGVAKNIQYF
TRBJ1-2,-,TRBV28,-,TGTGCCAGCGTACAGGGAAGGGGATCCTATGGCTACACCTTC,CASVQGRGSYGYTF
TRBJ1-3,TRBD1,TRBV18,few,TGTGCCAGCTCATCGACCGGGACAGGGGGAATCGGAAACACCATATATTTT,CASSSTGTGGIGNTIYF
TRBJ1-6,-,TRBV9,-,TGTGCCAGCAGCGCTCTCCCTGGGGGGTTCGGAAATTCACCCCTCCACTTT,CASSALPGGFGNSPLHF
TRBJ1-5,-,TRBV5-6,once,TGTGCCAGCAGCTGGGGGATTTCGGGGTCAGGGGATCAGCCCCAGCATTTT,CASSWGISGSGDQPQHF
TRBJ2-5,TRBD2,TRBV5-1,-,TGCGCCAGCAGCCCCCTTTTAGCGGGGGCCGGGGCCCAAGAGACCCAGTACTTC,CASSPLLAGAGAQETQYF
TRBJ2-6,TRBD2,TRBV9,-,TGTGCCAGCAGCGTAGGATTACTAGCGGGGGCCGCTGGGGCCAACGTCCTGACTTTC,CASSVGLLAGAAGANVLTF
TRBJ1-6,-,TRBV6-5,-,TGTGCCAGCAGAAAGAGCTCCTATAATTCACCCCTCCACTTT,CASRKSSYNSPLHF
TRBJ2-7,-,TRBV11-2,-,TGTGCCAGCAGCTTAGGGGGCAGGGAGCAGTACTTC,CASSLGGREQYF
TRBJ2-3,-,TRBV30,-,TGTGCCTGGAGGGCCGCGGGGTCCACAGATACGCAGTATTTT,CAWRAAGSTDTQYF
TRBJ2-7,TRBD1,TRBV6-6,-,TGTGCCAGCAGTGTGGACAGGGGAAATTCCTACGAGCAGTACTTC,CASSVDRGNSYEQYF
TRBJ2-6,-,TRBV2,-,TGTGCCAGCAGTGGGTTGGGACTCCCCTCTGGGGCCAACGTCCTGACTTTC,CASSGLGLPSGANVLTF
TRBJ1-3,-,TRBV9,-,TGTGCCAGCAGCGTGGACAGTTATCCAAACACCATATATTTT,CASSVDSYPNTIYF
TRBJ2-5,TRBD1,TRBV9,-,TGTGCCAGCAGCGTGTCAGGAAGACGGGACAGCCAGTACTTC,CASSVSGRRDSQYF
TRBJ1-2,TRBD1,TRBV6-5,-,TGTGCCAGCAGTTACTCGAGTACAGGGGGCGGTGGCTACACCTTC,CASSYSSTGGGGYTF
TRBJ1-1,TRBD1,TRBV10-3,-,TGTGCCATCAGTGAGGAACAGGGGACCACTGAAGCTTTCTTT,CAISEEQGTTEAFF
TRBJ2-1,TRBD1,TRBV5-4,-,TGTGCCAGCAGCGCTGGGGACAGTCTTAGAAATGAGCAGTTCTTC,CASSAGDSLRNEQFF
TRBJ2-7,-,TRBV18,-,TGTGCCAGCTCACGATTCGATATCGACAGTTCCTACGAGCAGTACTTC,CASSRFDIDSSYEQYF
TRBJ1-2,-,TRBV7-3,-,TGTGCCAGCAGCCCTACTGGGGGCAGGCGGCTCGATGGCTACACCTTC,CASSPTGGRRLDGYTF
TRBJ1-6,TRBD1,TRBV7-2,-,TGTGCCAGCACCCCGACAGGGTCTTCCTATAATTCACCCCTCCACTTT,CASTPTGSSYNSPLHF
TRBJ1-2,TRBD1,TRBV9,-,TGTGCCAGCAGCGTAGTAACGACAGGGGGGTTCTATGGCTACACCTTC,CASSVVTTGGFYGYTF
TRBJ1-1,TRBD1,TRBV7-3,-,TGTGCCAGCAGCTCGACAGGGTTCGGCACTGAAGCTTTCTTT,CASSSTGFGTEAFF
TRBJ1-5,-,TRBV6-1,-,TGTGCCAGCAGTGAAGAGCCCGGGTATAGCAATCAGCCCCAGCATTTT,CASSEEPGYSNQPQHF
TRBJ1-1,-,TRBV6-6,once,TGTGCCAGCATTCCCTGGACGGGGGGTCAGGCTGAAGCTTTCTTT,CASIPWTGGQAEAFF